What follows are 5 T cell receptor beta chains derived from one specimen sequenced in a study of T cell responses to AZD1222 COVID-19 vaccine. Measured with immunoSEQ multiplex PCR; TCRdb has only the in-frame clones, and not every one. There are about 190,000 clones in the sample; roughly 93% occur only once, and approximately 0.97% lies in the top ten. The sample consisted of peripheral blood, taken on day 0 of AZD1222 vaccination. The receptors derive from an adult in good health.

This sequence joins TRBV29-1 and TRBJ1-1; a possible D gene is TRBD1 (5 bases). The V end lost 5 bases, the J end lost 4 bases, and 11 bases lay between the germline ends. Germline-derived CDR1 and CDR2 are SQVTM and ANQGSEA. CDR3 length equals 12 residues. The CDR3 DNA reads as TGCAGCGTTACCCCAGGGAGCACTGAAGCTTTCTTT. Its translation: CSVTPGSTEAFF.

The chain carries TRBV4-1 and TRBJ2-2; TRBD2 might be the D (5 bases). The CDR3 is 15 residues long. CDR1 and CDR2 from the germline V gene are MGHRA and YSYEKL. The V end lost 6 bases, the J end lost 1 base, and 12 bases lay between the germline ends. CDR3 in DNA: TGCGCCAGCAGATCCGATGAGGGGAACACCGGGGAGCTGTTTTTT. Translation gives CASRSDEGNTGELFF.

The chain is built from TRBV28 and TRBJ2-7; 9 positions agree with TRBD2. The junction had 4 bases not matched to a gene; V was cut back by 2 bases and J by 2 bases. CDR3 length equals 15 residues. The germline V gene encodes CDR1 MDHEN and CDR2 SYDVKM. The CDR3 protein is CASSLGAGGAYEQYF. CDR3 in DNA: TGTGCCAGCAGTTTAGGGGCGGGAGGGGCCTACGAGCAGTACTTC. Full variable domain (missing parts from reference TRBV28 and TRBJ2-7): DVKVTQSSRYLVKRTGEKVFLECVQDMDHENMFWYRQDPGLGLRLIYFSYDVKMKEKGDIPEGYSVSREKKERFSLILESASTNQTSMYLCASSLGAGGAYEQYFGPGTRLTVT.

The chain carries TRBV19 and TRBJ1-5; TRBD1 is a possible D gene (6 bases). The V gene lost 3 bases and the J gene lost 3 bases, with 27 bases spanning the gap. Germline V gene lookup returns CDR1 LNHDA and CDR2 SQIVND (reference sequence). The CDR3 contains 20 residues. The CDR3 here is CASSIRRGRSAGVSNQPQHF. The DNA for the CDR3 is TGTGCCAGTAGTATTAGACGGGGGCGAAGCGCGGGAGTGTCCAATCAGCCCCAGCATTTT. Together with reference TRBV19 and TRBJ1-5, the CDR3 gives the full variable domain: DGGITQSPKYLFRKEGQNVTLSCEQNLNHDAMYWYRQDPGQGLRLIYYSQIVNDFQKGDIAEGYSVSREKKESFPLTVTSAQKNPTAFYLCASSIRRGRSAGVSNQPQHFGDGTRLSIL.

The chain recombines TRBV25-1 with TRBJ2-5; no firm D call. Trimming removed 4 bases at V and 1 base at J, with 1 base between. Germline CDR1 MGHDK, CDR2 SYGVNS. CDR3 length: 11 amino acids. Here the CDR3 DNA reads TGTGCCAGCAGTGTCCAAGAGACCCAGTACTTC. Protein product: CASSVQETQYF. The variable domain in full, with the rest retrieved from reference TRBV25-1 and TRBJ2-5, is EADIYQTPRYLVIGTGKKITLECSQTMGHDKMYWYQQDPGMELHLIHYSYGVNSTEKGDLSSESTVSRIRTEHFPLTLESARPSHTSQYLCASSVQETQYFGPGTRLLVL.